Presented here are 25 T cell receptor beta chains from one specimen sequenced in a study of cytomegalovirus exposure and HLA in healthy donors. Use of 60 Vbeta and 13 Jbeta primers characterized the PCR. Only in-frame clones appear in the TCRdb table, and some are missing; sequencing was by immunoSEQ multiplex PCR. The sample's table shows about 78,000 clones. The sample was PBMCs. The origin of the receptors is a female donor in good health and CMV-seropositive.

The V and J genes are TRBV2 and TRBJ1-5; weak D call: TRBD1 (5 bases). The CDR3 extends over 15 amino acids. The V and J ends lost 4 bases and 4 bases respectively, with 14 bases between them. The V gene's germline CDR1 is SNHLY and CDR2 FYNNEI. CDR3 sequence reads: CASSVWGGENQPQHF. The CDR3 coding sequence is TGTGCCAGCAGTGTATGGGGGGGGGAGAATCAGCCCCAGCATTTT.

The chain is built from TRBV7-2 and TRBJ1-2; TRBD1 agrees at 10 bases. Germline V gene lookup returns CDR1 SGHTA and CDR2 FQGNSA. The V and J ends lost 5 bases and 5 bases, in that order; junction bases with no gene match: 5. CDR3 length equals 14 residues. The CDR3 spells CASSHGTGVYGYTF. CDR3 bases: TGTGCCAGCAGCCACGGGACAGGGGTTTATGGCTACACCTTC.

This chain joins TRBV18 and TRBJ2-7, with 9 bases lining up with TRBD1. The CDR3 runs to 18 residues. Per the germline V gene, CDR1 is KGHSH and CDR2 is LQKENI. V dropped 3 bases and J dropped 0; count of bases not matched to a gene: 12. The CDR3 spells CASSPVSHRGPFSYEQYF. The CDR3 DNA follows: TGTGCCAGCTCACCCGTGTCTCACAGGGGGCCCTTCTCCTACGAGCAGTACTTC.

The chain recombines TRBV7-9 with TRBJ2-7, with no clear D. This CDR3 has 13 amino acids. CDR1 is SEHNR and CDR2 is FQNEAQ in the germline V gene (reference sequence). V lost 6 bases and J lost 4, with 13 bases in between. The DNA of the CDR3 is TGTGCCAGCAGGCCAGACGGAGAGTACGAGCAGTACTTC. Translated, it gives CASRPDGEYEQYF. Variable domain in full (rest from reference TRBV7-9 and TRBJ2-7): DTGVSQNPRHKITKRGQNVTFRCDPISEHNRLYWYRQTLGQGPEFLTYFQNEAQLEKSRLLSDRFSAERPKGSFSTLEIQRTEQGDSAMYLCASRPDGEYEQYFGPGTRLTVT.

The rearrangement uses TRBV9 and TRBJ2-1; 7 nucleotides match TRBD2. The CDR3 loop spans 16 amino acids. V lost 0 bases and J lost 7; bases outside the gene matches: 10. CDR1 SGDLS and CDR2 YYNGEE come from the germline V gene. The CDR3 coding sequence is TGTGCCAGCAGCGTAGAAGTAGGTGGGAGGGTAAATGAGCAGTTCTTC. Translated: CASSVEVGGRVNEQFF. The full variable domain, completed using reference TRBV9 and TRBJ2-1, is DSGVTQTPKHLITATGQRVTLRCSPRSGDLSVYWYQQSLDQGLQFLIQYYNGEERAKGNILERFSAQQFPDLHSELNLSSLELGDSALYFCASSVEVGGRVNEQFFGPGTRLTVL.

The V gene is TRBV7-6, the J gene TRBJ2-5, with 9 positions matching TRBD1. In germline, CDR1 is SGHVS, CDR2 FNYEAQ. After removal of 5 bases from V and 4 bases from J, the junction contained 11 bases not matched to a gene. The CDR3 is 16 amino acids. The CDR3 here is CASSPRPGQGGETQYF. In DNA, the CDR3 is TGTGCCAGCAGCCCCCGACCGGGACAGGGCGGAGAGACCCAGTACTTC.

The chain employs TRBV19 and TRBJ2-2, with TRBD1 matching 8 bases. Germline V gives CDR1 LNHDA, CDR2 SQIVND (reference sequence). The CDR3 is 14 amino acids. V trimming: 7 bases; J trimming: 3 bases; junction bases outside the gene matches: 4. CDR3 nucleotides: TGTGCCAGTAAAGACAGGGGATACACCGGGGAGCTGTTTTTT. Encoded protein: CASKDRGYTGELFF.

The chain carries TRBV5-1 and TRBJ2-7, with TRBD2 matching over 9 bases. In germline, CDR1 is SGHRS, CDR2 YFSETQ. The CDR3 is 17 residues long. With V trimmed by 5 bases and J by 6 bases, 18 bases remained unmatched. As DNA, the CDR3 is TGCGCCAGCAGTCCTGGTCCACTAGCGGGCCTTAATGTCGAGCAGTACTTC. Protein product: CASSPGPLAGLNVEQYF.

The chain links TRBV19 to TRBJ2-7; weak D call: TRBD1 (5 bases). This CDR3 contains 11 residues. CDR1 LNHDA and CDR2 SQIVND come from the germline V gene (reference sequence). Trimming took 6 bases from V and 3 from J, leaving 6 bases between them. This CDR3 is CASRDSYEQYF. The CDR3 bases are TGTGCCAGTAGAGACAGCTACGAGCAGTACTTC.

The CDR3 loop is CASSFSDRVNSPLHF. The CDR3 nucleotides read TGTGCCAGCAGCTTTTCGGACAGGGTGAATTCACCCCTCCACTTT. This chain connects TRBV7-9 to TRBJ1-6; 8 bases map to TRBD1. The CDR3 sequence is 15 residues long. The trim removed 3 bases at V and 7 bases at J, leaving 5 bases unmatched. CDR1 is SEHNR and CDR2 is FQNEAQ in the germline V gene (reference sequence).

The V gene is TRBV21-1, the J gene TRBJ2-7; the DNA was not used to check the table's D call, TRBD2. TRBV21-1 is a documented pseudogene. The CDR3 totals 18 residues. The CDR3 nucleotides are TGTGCCAGCAGCAAAGAAGGGGGGGGGCTAGCGGGGACCTACGAGCAGTACTTC. It yields the protein CASSKEGGGLAGTYEQYF.

This chain links TRBV2 with TRBJ2-2; possible D gene TRBD1, 5 bases. V was trimmed by 7 bases and J by 4 bases, leaving 13 bases between them. Looked up from germline, CDR1 is SNHLY and CDR2 is FYNNEI. The CDR3 consists of 14 residues. The CDR3 is CASTKNRGTGELFF. The CDR3 DNA sequence: TGTGCCAGCACTAAAAATAGGGGCACCGGGGAGCTGTTTTTT.

The genes are TRBV7-6 and TRBJ1-1, with D perhaps TRBD1 (6 bases). There are 19 residues in the CDR3. Trimming left V 5 bases short and J 1 base short, with 26 bases between. Germline loops: CDR1 SGHVS, CDR2 FNYEAQ. This CDR3 reads CASSLADSPNHSGNTEAFF. The CDR3 region has the DNA TGTGCCAGCAGCCTGGCGGACAGCCCTAATCATTCCGGGAACACTGAAGCTTTCTTT.

The chain has TRBV5-6 and TRBJ2-5; D unclear. The end of the DNA aligns better with TRBJ2-7, so the J call may be wrong. Looked up from germline, CDR1 is SGHDT and CDR2 is YYEEEE. This CDR3 region has 11 residues. CDR3 DNA: TGTGCCAGCAGCGACTCCTACGAGCAGTACTTC. Protein product: CASSDSYEQYF.

The chain is built from TRBV27 and TRBJ2-2, with D tentatively TRBD2 (9 bases). Trimming removed 8 bases at V and 4 bases at J, with 32 bases between. Germline V gene data show CDR1 as MNHEY and CDR2 as SMNVEV (reference sequence). The CDR3 sequence is 20 residues long. CDR3 bases: TGTGCCAGCTCGCGGACAGGGCCCGGCGGGGCGGGAGGGCCCACCGGGGAGCTGTTTTTT. Translated: CASSRTGPGGAGGPTGELFF.

The chain carries TRBV19 and TRBJ1-1; the D gene is possibly TRBD1 (6 bases). Germline values: CDR1 LNHDA, CDR2 SQIVND (reference sequence). The CDR3 contains 13 residues. V shed 4 bases and J shed 1 base, with 7 bases lying between them. CDR3 in DNA: TGTGCCAGTAGTAGGACAGAGAACACTGAAGCTTTCTTT. It translates to CASSRTENTEAFF.

This clone is identified as medium-sized from frequency. The CDR3 here is CASSQQGGANVLTF. CDR3 nucleotide sequence: TGTGCCAGCAGCCAACAGGGGGGGGCCAACGTCCTGACTTTC. The chain uses TRBV4-2 and TRBJ2-6; a possible D gene is TRBD1 (6 bases). The V end was cut by 2 bases, the J end by 4 bases, with 6 bases between. Germline loops: CDR1 LGHNA, CDR2 YNFKEQ. This CDR3 comprises 14 residues.

The chain has TRBV28 and TRBJ2-4; TRBD1 agrees at 7 bases. This CDR3 is 17 amino acids long. Trimming took 4 bases from V and 3 from J; bases not matched to a gene: 12. Germline V CDR1 and CDR2: MDHEN, SYDVKM. CDR3: CASSSRFSDRSKNIQYF. As DNA, the CDR3 is TGTGCCAGCAGTTCCCGCTTCTCGGACAGGAGCAAAAACATTCAGTACTTC.

This chain joins TRBV29-1 and TRBJ2-3; weak D call: TRBD1 (6 bases). The CDR3 loop spans 14 amino acids. Germline CDR1 SQVTM, CDR2 ANQGSEA. The germline V and J ends were trimmed by 6 bases and 0 bases, with 13 bases remaining between them. The CDR3 is CSVGNRASTDTQYF. The CDR3 DNA is TGCAGCGTGGGAAACAGGGCAAGCACAGATACGCAGTATTTT.

The chain links TRBV19 to TRBJ2-3; D may be TRBD2 (6 bases). Trimming cost V 5 bases and J 4 bases, with 16 bases left between them. The CDR3 runs to 15 residues. Per the germline V gene, CDR1 is LNHDA and CDR2 is SQIVND (reference sequence). CDR3 sequence reads: CASSYPGVSADTQYF. The CDR3 DNA sequence: TGTGCCAGTAGTTATCCGGGGGTTAGCGCAGATACGCAGTATTTT.

The CDR3 spells CASSRSGTGINTEAFF. The CDR3 nucleotides are TGTGCCAGCAGCCGTTCCGGGACAGGCATAAACACTGAAGCTTTCTTT. The V gene is TRBV11-2, the J gene TRBJ1-1, with 8 bases lining up with TRBD1. This CDR3 region has 16 residues. Unmatched junction bases numbered 10, after V lost 5 bases and J lost 2 bases. CDR1 is SGHAT and CDR2 is FQNNGV in the germline V gene. Combining the CDR3 with reference TRBV11-2 and TRBJ1-1 gives the whole variable domain EAGVAQSPRYKIIEKRQSVAFWCNPISGHATLYWYQQILGQGPKLLIQFQNNGVVDDSQLPKDRFSAERLKGVDSTLKIQPAKLEDSAVYLCASSRSGTGINTEAFFGQGTRLTVV.

The chain joins TRBV18 to TRBJ2-7; TRBD1 might be the D (6 bases). CDR1 and CDR2 from the germline V gene are KGHSH and LQKENI. V lost 3 bases to trimming and J lost 4 bases, with 7 bases between them. The CDR3 loop spans 12 amino acids. The chain's CDR3 is CASSPRGYEQYF. DNA for the CDR3: TGTGCCAGCTCACCGAGGGGGTACGAGCAGTACTTC.

V usage is TRBV14 and J usage is TRBJ2-7; TRBD1 matches 10 bases. V shed 1 base and J 6 bases; nucleotides not matched to a gene: 9. From germline, CDR1 is SGHDN and CDR2 FVKESK. The CDR3 has 16 amino acids. DNA of the CDR3: TGTGCCAGCAGCCAAGTATTCGGGACAGGGGTCGGCGAGCAGTACTTC. It is translated as CASSQVFGTGVGEQYF.

The J gene is TRBJ2-1, the V gene TRBV27, with TRBD2 matching over 10 bases. This CDR3 contains 17 residues. V lost 3 bases, J lost 4 bases, and 9 bases stayed unmatched. Germline V gives CDR1 MNHEY, CDR2 SMNVEV (reference sequence). CDR3: CASSLGASGRLYNEQFF. DNA of the CDR3: TGTGCCAGCAGTTTGGGGGCTAGCGGGAGATTGTACAATGAGCAGTTCTTC.

Details on this clone: An end of the junction differs from the germline gene, which may be a read error. The chain has TRBV7-7 and TRBJ2-7, with a possible D match to TRBD2 (6 bases). The germline V gene encodes CDR1 SSHAT and CDR2 FNYEAQ (reference sequence). The CDR3 spans 15 residues. As DNA, the CDR3 is TGTGCTAGCAGCTTAGCGGCGGGTCTAGCCTACGAGCAGTACTTC. Its translation: CASSLAAGLAYEQYF.